The source of this T cell receptor (beta chain) is a study of cytomegalovirus exposure and HLA in healthy donors. Across the whole study: Counted in an early data release were 75 million to 85 million unique TCRs from HLA-typed donors.

There are 15 residues in the CDR3. Germline lookup yields CDR1 SGHTA and CDR2 FQGNSA. V gave up 5 bases and J gave up 6 bases; unmatched junction bases: 3. Primers for the PCR totalled 60 Vbeta and 13 Jbeta. The assay was immunoSEQ multiplex PCR, and TCRdb's table has in-frame clones only and misses some. The table lists about 120,000 clones, over 70% of them singletons. Unrecorded immune exposure was likely among donors, who were nominally healthy when sampled. Specimen: PBMCs. This clonotype originated in a man aged 18-30 years in good health and CMV-seropositive. The chain couples TRBV7-2 to TRBJ2-1, with 14 bases fitting TRBD2. The CDR3 reads CASSAGLAGVNEQFF. CDR3 sequence (DNA): TGTGCCAGCAGCGCGGGACTAGCGGGAGTCAATGAGCAGTTCTTC.